This T cell receptor (beta chain) was sequenced during a study of cytomegalovirus exposure and HLA in healthy donors. Study at large: Ancestry clustering placed roughly 86% of under 450 genotyped donors in the Caucasian-associated cluster. Study-wide findings and caveats: For cytomegalovirus status, the classifier reportedly gave diagnoses with high specificity and sensitivity. In a later analysis, productive TCRs from donors in an Asian-associated ancestry cluster reportedly carried fewer N-insertions than the cohort mean.

This PCR relied on a set of 60 Vbeta primers and 13 Jbeta primers. This table comes from immunoSEQ multiplex PCR, and its TCRdb copy is limited to in-frame clones, with some not included. The table shows about 170,000 clones, with roughly 80% occurring only once. The CDR3 runs to 13 residues. CDR1 and CDR2 (germline): MNHNS, SASEGT. V was clipped by 7 bases and J by 1 base, with 7 bases between them. All the people who gave samples were healthy bone marrow donors. As for this clone: Its antigen is unknown.

The sequenced sample was PBMCs. The TCR originated in a female donor in good health and CMV-seronegative. The rearrangement links TRBV6-1 to TRBJ2-2; TRBD2 is a possible D gene (6 bases). In DNA, the CDR3 is TGTGCCAGCACGGGGGTGAACACCGGGGAGCTGTTTTTT. It encodes CASTGVNTGELFF.